A single sample gave rise to the 11 T cell receptor beta chains below, sequenced in a study of long-term antiretroviral therapy in people with HIV. Researchers report immunoSEQ v3.0 was run at survey level. The data were produced by immunoSEQ multiplex PCR, yet TCRdb's version contains in-frame clones alone and is incomplete. The repertoire has roughly 28,000 clones, 95% of them found once; the top ten carry more than 3%. The specimen comprised unsorted PBMCs, sampled 5.3 years after starting antiretroviral therapy. Receptors originate from a man aged 50-59 years with HIV.

The J gene is TRBJ2-3, the V gene TRBV4-3; 8 bases are shared with TRBD2. J lost 0 bases, V lost 1 base, and 3 bases had no gene match. CDR3 length equals 16 residues. Germline V CDR1 and CDR2: LGHNA, YSLEER. DNA for the CDR3: TGCGCCAGCAGCCAAGGCGGGGGGCCTAGCACAGATACGCAGTATTTT. Protein product: CASSQGGGPSTDTQYF.

This clone was observed a single time. This chain joins TRBV4-3 and TRBJ2-1, with TRBD1 matching 7 bases. Losses at the gene ends were 6 bases for V and 9 bases for J; bases not matched to a gene: 8. The length of the CDR3 is 13 residues. CDR1 is LGHNA, CDR2 YSLEER, per germline. Here the CDR3 DNA reads TGCGCCAGCAGTTACAGGGGAAAGAGTGAGCAGTTCTTC. Its protein is CASSYRGKSEQFF.

This rearrangement joins TRBV5-1 to TRBJ1-3, with D unresolved. Trimming shortened V by 1 base and J by 4 bases, and 6 bases separated the two germline ends. Germline V gives CDR1 SGHRS, CDR2 YFSETQ. CDR3 length equals 13 residues. In DNA form, the CDR3 reads TGCGCCAGCAGCTTGAGACAAGGAAACACCATATATTTT. Protein sequence: CASSLRQGNTIYF.

This rearrangement joins TRBV19 to TRBJ2-3; D remains ambiguous. Trimming removed 2 bases from V and 0 bases from J, with 6 bases in between. Germline CDR1 is LNHDA and CDR2 is SQIVND (reference sequence). This CDR3 has 14 residues. CDR3 sequence reads: CASSIKPSTDTQYF. CDR3 coding DNA: TGTGCCAGTAGTATAAAACCCAGCACAGATACGCAGTATTTT.

The V and J genes are TRBV10-2 and TRBJ2-3, with D tentatively TRBD1 (7 bases). Trimming removed 3 bases from V and 4 bases from J, with 11 bases in between. This CDR3 is built from 14 residues. The germline V gene encodes CDR1 WSHSY and CDR2 SAAADI. CDR3 coding DNA: TGCGCCAGCAGTGAAACAGGGGAGGCAGATACGCAGTATTTT. Translating it yields CASSETGEADTQYF.

The chain couples TRBV29-1 to TRBJ2-2, with TRBD2 identical over 8 bases. CDR1 SQVTM and CDR2 ANQGSEA come from the germline V gene. The V and J ends lost 4 bases and 2 bases, in that order; junction bases with no gene match: 3. The CDR3 contains 14 residues. CDR3 loop: CSVGTSGNTGELFF. CDR3 bases: TGCAGCGTTGGCACTAGCGGAAACACCGGGGAGCTGTTTTTT.

The gene calls are TRBV5-4 and TRBJ2-3; maybe TRBD2 (7 bases). V gave up 7 bases and J gave up 1 base, with 13 bases separating them. This CDR3 is 14 amino acids long. CDR1 SGHNT and CDR2 YYREEE come from the germline V gene (reference sequence). The CDR3 nucleotides read TGTGCCAGCGGTTCGGGGGGCGGCACAGATACGCAGTATTTT. Translated, it gives CASGSGGGTDTQYF.

This rearrangement joins TRBV19 to TRBJ1-1, with 8 bases that match TRBD1. CDR3 length: 16 residues. The V segment lost 3 bases and the J segment 4 bases; nucleotides outside the gene matches: 10. The germline V gene encodes CDR1 LNHDA and CDR2 SQIVND (reference sequence). The CDR3 nucleotides read TGTGCCAGTAGTATCCGAGGGACAGGCTCGATCACTGAAGCTTTCTTT. Translation: CASSIRGTGSITEAFF.

This chain connects TRBV2 to TRBJ2-2; D unclear. Germline assignment: CDR1 SNHLY and CDR2 FYNNEI. V lost 8 bases and J lost 1, with 5 bases in between. The CDR3 extends over 12 amino acids. CDR3 nucleotide sequence: TGTGCCAGCGTGCAGAACACCGGGGAGCTGTTTTTT. This codes for CASVQNTGELFF.

This chain connects TRBV5-5 to TRBJ2-7; 10 bases map to TRBD1. The CDR3 loop spans 13 amino acids. Germline V gene sequence: CDR1 SGHKS, CDR2 YYEKEE (reference sequence). V shed 2 bases, J shed 10 bases, and the junction held 6 bases outside the gene matches. The CDR3 sequence: CASSFFGQGDQYF. The CDR3 DNA is TGTGCCAGCAGCTTCTTTGGACAGGGGGATCAGTACTTC.

This chain connects TRBV5-1 to TRBJ1-5; D is undetermined. The V end was cut by 0 bases, the J end by 6 bases, with 7 bases between. This CDR3 is 13 amino acids long. Germline V gene data show CDR1 as SGHRS and CDR2 as YFSETQ. CDR3 bases: TGCGCCAGCAGCTTGGGGATAAGTCAGCCCCAGCATTTT. Its translation is CASSLGISQPQHF. The full variable domain, in which reference TRBV5-1 and TRBJ1-5 provide the parts outside the CDR3, is KAGVTQTPRYLIKTRGQQVTLSCSPISGHRSVSWYQQTPGQGLQFLFEYFSETQRNKGNFPGRFSGRQFSNSRSEMNVSTLELGDSALYLCASSLGISQPQHFGDGTRLSIL.